These T cell receptor beta chains were read from a single sample in a study of T-cell reconstitution after alpha-beta-depleted transplantation in children. TCRdb processed the PCR reads anew with MiXCR; each CDR3 protein has one entry. The repertoire holds about 830,000 distinct CDR3 sequences, with roughly 15% as singletons. This sample comprised PBMCs, mostly from graft donor cells, obtained 360 days after TCRalphabeta/CD19-depleted stem cell transplant. Source of these receptors: a male patient aged 10 to 17 who had a stem cell transplant for acute lymphoblastic leukemia, so the T cells may come from the graft donor. Both conserved end residues are part of each CDR3. The order of the fields is clone size, V gene, J gene, D gene, CDR3 DNA, CDR3 protein. The D gene is left open where the match is weak. Some rows mark clone size as missing; the rest say once, few, many or name a class of expanded clone.

>-|TRBV20-1|TRBJ2-5|-
TGCAGTGCTAGAGATACGGGAGTGGGCCCCCAAGAGACCCAGTACTTC
CSARDTGVGPQETQYF
>many|TRBV29-1|TRBJ2-2|-
TGCAGCGTTGAATTATGGGACACCGGGGAGCTGTTTTTT
CSVELWDTGELFF
>many|TRBV29-1|TRBJ2-2|TRBD2
TGCAGCGTTGAAAAACTAGCGAGGAACACCGGGGAGCTGTTTTTT
CSVEKLARNTGELFF
>-|TRBV3-1|TRBJ2-1|-
TGTGCCAGCAGCCAAGATGGTACGGGCGAGCAGTTCTTC
CASSQDGTGEQFF
>few|TRBV5-1|TRBJ2-5|-
TGCGCCAGCACCCCTCGGGGGCGCCGAGAGACCCAGTACTTC
CASTPRGRRETQYF
>-|TRBV12-3/TRBV12-4|TRBJ1-5|-
TGTGCCAGCAGTCCCAGGACATATAGCAATCAGCCCCAGCATTTT
CASSPRTYSNQPQHF
>many|TRBV4-1|TRBJ2-2|TRBD1
TGCGCCAGCAGCCGAGGACAGGGGACCGGGGAGCTGTTTTTT
CASSRGQGTGELFF
>few|TRBV9|TRBJ2-3|TRBD2
TGTGCCAGCAGCGAAGCCCCCTTGGAAGCGGGAGGTTCCACAGATACGCAGTATTTT
CASSEAPLEAGGSTDTQYF
>-|TRBV7-2|TRBJ1-5|-
TGTGCCAGCAGCTCACAGGTCGGGGAATATCAGCCCCAGCATTTT
CASSSQVGEYQPQHF
>-|TRBV20-1|TRBJ1-1|-
TGCAGTGCTAGATATAGTCAGGGAAACACTGAAGCTTTCTTT
CSARYSQGNTEAFF
>few|TRBV20-1|TRBJ2-7|TRBD2
TGCAGTGCTAGGGGCGCTAGCGGAACCTACGAGCAGTACTTC
CSARGASGTYEQYF
>-|TRBV5-1|TRBJ2-1|TRBD2
TGCGCCAGTAGCTTGAGGCTAGCGGGAGAAGGTGCTTACAATGAGCAGTTCTTC
CASSLRLAGEGAYNEQFF
>few|TRBV6-5|TRBJ2-7|-
TGTGCCAGCAGCTACGCCGGGGCTAGCACCACCTACGAGCAGTACTTC
CASSYAGASTTYEQYF
>-|TRBV15|TRBJ2-1|TRBD2
TGTGCCACCAGCAGGGGCCCAGCGGGAGGGCCCCTTGAGCAGTTCTTC
CATSRGPAGGPLEQFF
>few|TRBV5-1|TRBJ2-7|-
TGCGCCAGCAGCTTGCCGTCGGTCGAGCAGTACTTC
CASSLPSVEQYF
>few|TRBV20-1|TRBJ2-3|TRBD2
TGCAGTTTAGTGTCCCCAGCGGGACTGGGCACAGATACGCAGTATTTT
CSLVSPAGLGTDTQYF
>-|TRBV5-1|TRBJ2-7|TRBD2
TGCGCCAGCAGCCGACCCACTAAACCCTCGAGACTAGCGGACACCTACGAGCAGTACTTC
CASSRPTKPSRLADTYEQYF